This TCR beta chain derives from a study of blood T cell repertoires in COVID-19. Study at large: Acute and convalescent COVID-19 specimens originated in the United States, Italy and Spain. The cDNA or gDNA used as material had been derived from T cells, B-cell-depleted T cells, or PBMCs.

The CDR3 extends over 17 amino acids. CDR1 is LGHNT, CDR2 FRNRAP, per germline. Trimming cost V 0 bases and J 7 bases, with 19 bases left between them. Recovered status in Cohort 3 required two negative PCRs, clearance, or symptom resolution. Sequencing used immunoSEQ multiplex PCR; TCRdb keeps in-frame clones, though not all of them. The sample holds 350,000 to 450,000 clones, 80% to 90% seen once. This receptor was obtained from a man aged 25 to 40 who had recovered from COVID-19. The sequenced sample was PBMCs or T cells enriched from blood (not recorded which). The chain links TRBV12-5 to TRBJ1-5, with TRBD1 as a possible D gene (5 bases). CDR3 amino acids: CASGLVVGREMSQPQHF. Written as DNA, the CDR3 is TGTGCTAGTGGTTTGGTAGTCGGCAGGGAAATGTCCCAGCCCCAGCATTTT.